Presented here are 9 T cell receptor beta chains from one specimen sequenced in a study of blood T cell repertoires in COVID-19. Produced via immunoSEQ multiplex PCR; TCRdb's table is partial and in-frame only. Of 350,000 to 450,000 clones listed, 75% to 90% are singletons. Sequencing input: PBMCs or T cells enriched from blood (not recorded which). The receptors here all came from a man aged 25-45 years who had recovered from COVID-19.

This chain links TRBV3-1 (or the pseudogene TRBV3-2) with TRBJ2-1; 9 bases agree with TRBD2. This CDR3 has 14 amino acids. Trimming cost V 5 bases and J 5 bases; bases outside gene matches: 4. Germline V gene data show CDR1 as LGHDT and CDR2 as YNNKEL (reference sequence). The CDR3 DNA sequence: TGTGCCAGCAGCATTAGCGGGAGCCACAATGAGCAGTTCTTC. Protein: CASSISGSHNEQFF.

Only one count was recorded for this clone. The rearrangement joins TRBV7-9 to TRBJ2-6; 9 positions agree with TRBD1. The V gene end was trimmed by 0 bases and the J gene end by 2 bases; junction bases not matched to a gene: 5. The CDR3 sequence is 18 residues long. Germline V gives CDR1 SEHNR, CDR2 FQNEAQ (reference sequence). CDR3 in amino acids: CASSLAGQGYTGANVLTF. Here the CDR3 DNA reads TGTGCCAGCAGCTTAGCGGGACAGGGCTATACTGGGGCCAACGTCCTGACTTTC.

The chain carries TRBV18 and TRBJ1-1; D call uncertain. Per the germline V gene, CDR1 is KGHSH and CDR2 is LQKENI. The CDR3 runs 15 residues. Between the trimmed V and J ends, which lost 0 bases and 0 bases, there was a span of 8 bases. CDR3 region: CASSPPPRLNTEAFF. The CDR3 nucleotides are TGTGCCAGCTCACCACCGCCCAGGTTGAACACTGAAGCTTTCTTT. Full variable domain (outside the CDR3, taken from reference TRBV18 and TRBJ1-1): NAGVMQNPRHLVRRRGQEARLRCSPMKGHSHVYWYRQLPEEGLKFMVYLQKENIIDESGMPKERFSAEFPKEGPSILRIQQVVRGDSAAYFCASSPPPRLNTEAFFGQGTRLTVV.

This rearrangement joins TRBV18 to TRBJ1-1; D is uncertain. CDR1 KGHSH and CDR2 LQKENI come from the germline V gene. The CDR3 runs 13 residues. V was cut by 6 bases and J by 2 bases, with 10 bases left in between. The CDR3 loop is CASSPPGNTEAFF. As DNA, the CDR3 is TGTGCCAGCTCCCCTCCGGGTAACACTGAAGCTTTCTTT. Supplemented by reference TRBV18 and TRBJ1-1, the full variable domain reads NAGVMQNPRHLVRRRGQEARLRCSPMKGHSHVYWYRQLPEEGLKFMVYLQKENIIDESGMPKERFSAEFPKEGPSILRIQQVVRGDSAAYFCASSPPGNTEAFFGQGTRLTVV.

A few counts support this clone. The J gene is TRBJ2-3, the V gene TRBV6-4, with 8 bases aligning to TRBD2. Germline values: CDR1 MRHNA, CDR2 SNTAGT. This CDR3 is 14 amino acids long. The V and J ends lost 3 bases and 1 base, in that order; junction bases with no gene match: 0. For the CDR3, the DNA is TGTGCCAGCAGTGAGCGGGAGGGCACAGATACGCAGTATTTT. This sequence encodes CASSEREGTDTQYF.

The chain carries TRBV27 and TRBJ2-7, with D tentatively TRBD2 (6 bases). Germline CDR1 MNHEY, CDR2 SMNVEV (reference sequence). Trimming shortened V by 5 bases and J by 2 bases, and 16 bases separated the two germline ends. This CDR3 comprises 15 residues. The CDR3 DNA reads TGTGCCAGCAGTCCCGGTGGTAGCGGAGCCTACGAGCAGTACTTC. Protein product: CASSPGGSGAYEQYF.

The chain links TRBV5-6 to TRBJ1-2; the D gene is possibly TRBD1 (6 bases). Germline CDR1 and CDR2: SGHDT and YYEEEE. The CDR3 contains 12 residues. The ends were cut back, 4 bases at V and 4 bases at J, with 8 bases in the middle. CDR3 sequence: CASSLRGYGYTF. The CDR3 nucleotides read TGTGCCAGCAGCCTCAGGGGCTATGGCTACACCTTC.

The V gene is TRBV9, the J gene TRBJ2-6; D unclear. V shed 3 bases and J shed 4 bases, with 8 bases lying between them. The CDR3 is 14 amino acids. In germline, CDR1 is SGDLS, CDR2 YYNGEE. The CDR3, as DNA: TGTGCCAGCAGCGGTTCTGGCGGGGCCAACGTCCTGACTTTC. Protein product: CASSGSGGANVLTF.

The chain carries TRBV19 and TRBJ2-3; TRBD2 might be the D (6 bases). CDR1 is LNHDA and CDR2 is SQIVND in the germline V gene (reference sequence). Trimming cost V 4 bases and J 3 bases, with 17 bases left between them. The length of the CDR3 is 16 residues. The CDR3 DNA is TGTGCCAGTAGTACCGCCCGCCTAGCGTTAACAGATACGCAGTATTTT. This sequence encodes CASSTARLALTDTQYF.